Listed below are T cell receptor beta chains from one sample, sequenced in a study of T-cell reconstitution after alpha-beta-depleted transplantation in children. MiXCR, applied by TCRdb to the PCR reads, yields one record per CDR3 protein. Here the sample spans about 610,000 distinct CDR3 sequences, over 9.5% being singletons. The sample consisted of PBMCs from the stem cell graft donor, taken from the stem cell graft. The receptors here all came from a human donor who donated a stem cell graft to a child with acute myeloid leukemia. Both conserved end residues are part of each CDR3. The D gene is left open where the match is weak. Not every row has a clone size; where given, it reads once, few, many or a size class.

v_gene,d_gene,j_gene,abundance,CDR3aa,CDR3nt
TRBV6-5,-,TRBJ2-1,-,CASSYWKGDYEQFF,TGTGCCAGCAGTTACTGGAAGGGGGATTATGAGCAGTTCTTC
TRBV2,TRBD2,TRBJ2-2,few,CASQKELAGLANTGELFF,TGTGCCAGCCAGAAAGAACTAGCGGGGCTGGCTAACACCGGGGAGCTGTTTTTT
TRBV12-3/TRBV12-4,-,TRBJ1-5,many,CASSPERGTGNQPQHF,TGTGCCAGCAGTCCCGAGCGGGGGACGGGCAATCAGCCCCAGCATTTT
TRBV5-1,-,TRBJ2-1,many,CASRKTGTDNEQFF,TGCGCCAGCAGAAAGACCGGGACGGACAATGAGCAGTTCTTC
TRBV20-1,-,TRBJ2-7,few,CSARERKTYEQYF,TGCAGTGCTAGAGAGCGGAAGACCTACGAGCAGTACTTC
TRBV18,-,TRBJ1-1,-,CASSPPRQLNTEAFF,TGTGCCAGCTCACCACCGAGACAGTTGAACACTGAAGCTTTCTTT
TRBV20-1,-,TRBJ1-2,-,CSARGGAFNGYTF,TGCAGTGCTAGGGGGGGGGCGTTTAATGGCTACACCTTC
TRBV20-1,-,TRBJ2-7,few,CSVTTWSGETYEQYF,TGCAGTGTAACGACCTGGTCTGGGGAAACCTACGAGCAGTACTTC
TRBV7-3,-,TRBJ2-1,-,CASSEEGQKRFF,TGTGCCAGCAGCGAAGAGGGACAAAAAAGGTTCTTC
TRBV11-2,TRBD2,TRBJ2-1,many,CASSLVRGLAGGNEQFF,TGTGCCAGCAGCTTAGTTCGAGGACTAGCGGGAGGAAATGAGCAGTTCTTC
TRBV29-1,-,TRBJ1-1,few,CSVRRGEAFF,TGCAGCGTTCGAAGGGGTGAAGCTTTCTTT
TRBV29-1,-,TRBJ2-1,-,CSVRPGLHEQFF,TGCAGCGTCCGCCCTGGTCTCCATGAGCAGTTCTTC
TRBV9,-,TRBJ1-1,many,CASSVAVFTEAFF,TGTGCCAGCAGCGTAGCGGTATTTACTGAAGCTTTCTTT
TRBV7-2,TRBD1,TRBJ1-1,many,CASSLSSQGGYGAFF,TGTGCCAGCAGCTTATCCTCGCAGGGGGGGTACGGAGCTTTCTTT
TRBV25-1,TRBD1,TRBJ1-1,-,CASSTGGATEAFF,TGTGCCAGCAGTACAGGGGGCGCCACTGAAGCTTTCTTT
TRBV12-3/TRBV12-4,TRBD1,TRBJ1-1,few,CASSLARDRGTEAFF,TGTGCCAGCAGTTTAGCGAGGGACAGGGGAACTGAAGCTTTCTTT